This TCR beta chain emerged from a study of technical replicates of blood from a handful of donors. Repertoires were generated with immunoSEQ multiplex PCR, while TCRdb's copy carries only in-frame clones and drops some. The top ten hold approximately 0.35% of the sample, which has 65,000 to 80,000 clones, about 92% seen once. The CDR3 covers 15 residues. Germline assignment: CDR1 MGHDK and CDR2 SYGVNS. Trimming took off 0 bases at V and 4 bases at J, with 12 bases between the two ends. This TCR was sampled from a human donor in good health. The chain carries TRBV25-1 and TRBJ1-2; D is perhaps TRBD1 (5 bases). Sequenced sample: T cells isolated from PBMCs. The CDR3: CASSEYTTVGYGYTF. The CDR3 nucleotides read TGTGCCAGCAGTGAATATACGACAGTTGGCTATGGCTACACCTTC.